This passage covers 8 T cell receptor beta chains from one sample sequenced in a study of somatic mutations in cytotoxic T cells in rheumatoid arthritis. This table comes from immunoSEQ multiplex PCR, and its TCRdb copy is limited to in-frame clones, with some not included. In the table there are more than 35,000 clones, approximately 80% of which are singletons. The sample was CD8+ T cells sorted from blood. The receptors shown here come from a middle-aged man in good health.

The chain carries TRBV5-1 and TRBJ1-2, with 8 bases identical to TRBD1. Germline-derived CDR1 and CDR2 are SGHRS and YFSETQ. The CDR3 is 15 amino acids. Unmatched junction bases numbered 11, after V lost 5 bases and J lost 5 bases. The CDR3 DNA reads as TGCGCCAGCAGTGAAACTCCGGGACAGGCTTATGGCTACACCTTC. Protein product: CASSETPGQAYGYTF.

As DNA, the CDR3 is TGTGCCAGCAGCCCCTTGGAAAAGCCCCAGCATTTT. It translates to CASSPLEKPQHF. The chain employs TRBV7-8 and TRBJ1-5; D remains ambiguous. This CDR3 is built from 12 residues. Deletions cut 5 bases from V and 8 bases from J, with 10 bases between. CDR1 is SGHVS, CDR2 FQNEAQ, per germline.

The V gene is TRBV19, the J gene TRBJ2-5, with D unresolved. The V gene lost 6 bases and the J gene lost 5 bases, with 19 bases spanning the gap. The CDR3 covers 15 residues. The germline gives CDR1 LNHDA, CDR2 SQIVND (reference sequence). The CDR3 spells CASRIWADPQETQYF. The CDR3 nucleotides are TGTGCCAGTAGGATTTGGGCAGATCCCCAGGAGACCCAGTACTTC.

This clone has only a few counts. This chain uses TRBV19 with TRBJ2-7; the D is unclear. V dropped 3 bases and J dropped 3 bases, with 6 bases sitting between them. Germline loops: CDR1 LNHDA, CDR2 SQIVND (reference sequence). The CDR3 runs to 12 residues. This chain's CDR3 is CASSIGSYEQYF. CDR3 DNA sequence: TGTGCCAGTAGTATTGGCAGCTACGAGCAGTACTTC. Variable domain in full (rest from reference TRBV19 and TRBJ2-7): DGGITQSPKYLFRKEGQNVTLSCEQNLNHDAMYWYRQDPGQGLRLIYYSQIVNDFQKGDIAEGYSVSREKKESFPLTVTSAQKNPTAFYLCASSIGSYEQYFGPGTRLTVT.

In its sample, this clone was seen a few times. The chain couples TRBV19 to TRBJ2-3; 7 positions agree with TRBD1. The CDR3 runs 17 residues. CDR1 is LNHDA and CDR2 is SQIVND in the germline V gene (reference sequence). V gave up 5 bases and J gave up 1 base; unmatched junction bases: 12. The CDR3 coding sequence is TGTGCCAGTAGTTCCAATCCGGGACAGTATGGCACAGATACGCAGTATTTT. Translating it yields CASSSNPGQYGTDTQYF.

The chain employs TRBV28 and TRBJ2-7, with a possible D match to TRBD2 (7 bases). This CDR3 region has 16 residues. CDR1 and CDR2 (germline): MDHEN, SYDVKM. V gave up 3 bases and J gave up 2 bases, with 17 bases separating them. The CDR3 DNA reads as TGTGCCAGCAGTTTGGGCGGGGGCGGATCGCCCTACGAGCAGTACTTC. It encodes CASSLGGGGSPYEQYF.

This clone was seen only once. This rearrangement joins TRBV28 to TRBJ1-1; 8 bases match TRBD1. The J segment lost 5 bases and the V segment lost 5 bases, leaving 7 bases of the junction unmatched. This CDR3 region has 14 residues. Germline assignment: CDR1 MDHEN and CDR2 SYDVKM. Written as DNA, the CDR3 is TGTGCCAGCAGTAATCGGGACAGGATGACTGAAGCTTTCTTT. It encodes CASSNRDRMTEAFF.

This clone was recorded a few times. This chain joins TRBV15 and TRBJ1-1, with D maybe TRBD1 (5 bases). Germline values: CDR1 LNHNV, CDR2 YYDKDF (reference sequence). V was cut by 5 bases and J by 1 base, with 11 bases left in between. The CDR3 contains 14 residues. The CDR3 DNA reads as TGTGCCACCAGCCGGGGCAGGGCGAACACTGAAGCTTTCTTT. Translation gives CATSRGRANTEAFF.